These T cell receptor beta chains were read from a single sample in a study of T cell responses to AZD1222 COVID-19 vaccine. Libraries were prepared by immunoSEQ multiplex PCR; TCRdb keeps only in-frame clonotypes and omits some of them. The table records about 130,000 clones, 85% to 95% of them present only once. The starting material was peripheral blood, obtained on day 0 of AZD1222 vaccination. These TCRs come from an adult in good health. The conserved cysteine and the conserved F or W are not part of the CDR3 here. D genes are given only for firm matches.

d_call j_call v_call cdr3_aa
TRBD1 TRBJ1-6 TRBV3-1/TRBV3-2 ASSSFSQGEPLH
TRBD2 TRBJ2-3 TRBV19 ASSTRPPGAGGPDTQY
- TRBJ1-2 TRBV4-1 ASSQEWGDYGYT
- TRBJ2-7 TRBV27 ASRDGTYEQY
- TRBJ1-2 TRBV18 ASSPPGPTVGYT
TRBD2 TRBJ2-7 TRBV11-2 ASSLVRTSGRLNEQY
- TRBJ2-7 TRBV7-2 ASSSPSSLHGTKEQY
TRBD1 TRBJ1-2 TRBV29-1 SVWTGVYGYT
- TRBJ2-6 TRBV5-8 ASSPGNSGANVLT
- TRBJ1-1 TRBV3-1/TRBV3-2 ASSPRGRGQEAF
TRBD1 TRBJ1-1 TRBV27 ASSSTGPEAF